This record covers a single T cell receptor beta chain. The data stem from a study of blood T cell repertoires in COVID-19. Study overall: Nucleic acid was either cDNA or gDNA, and it came from T cells, B-cell-depleted T cells, or PBMCs.

TCRdb keeps only in-frame clones here, not all; method: immunoSEQ multiplex PCR. Seen here are around 200,000 clones, more than 70% observed once, and the top ten hold roughly 2.5%. Germline CDR1 is LGHDT and CDR2 is YNNKEL (reference sequence). V lost 3 bases to trimming and J lost 1 base, with 12 bases between them. This CDR3 has 15 residues. This chain connects TRBV3-1 (or the pseudogene TRBV3-2) to TRBJ1-1; D remains unclear. This TCR derives from a man in his forties with active or convalescent COVID-19. The sequencing sample was made of peripheral blood. The CDR3 loop is CASSQADLRNTEAFF. The DNA of the CDR3 is TGTGCCAGCAGCCAGGCAGACTTAAGGAACACTGAAGCTTTCTTT.